Included here is one TCR beta chain sequence, with context. CDR3 length: 14 amino acids. Germline lookup yields CDR1 LNHDA and CDR2 SQIVND (reference sequence). Trimming left V 9 bases short and J 4 bases short, with 17 bases between. This record comes from a study of blood T cell repertoires in COVID-19. At the level of the study: The origin of the acute and convalescent COVID-19 samples was the United States, Italy and Spain.

Per the authors' pipeline: Counts of nucleated cells, estimated from reference gene primer amplification, were obtained. The protocol was immunoSEQ multiplex PCR, while the TCRdb copy is restricted to in-frame clones and leaves out a portion. That table is the source of V, J and clone size, and D and trimming were worked out from the DNA. The sample carries under 250,000 clones, 86% recorded once. Followed over time, Seattle patients had been enrolled while infection was active. Input material: peripheral blood. This chain links TRBV19 with TRBJ2-3; tentative D call: TRBD1 (6 bases). The receptor's source is a middle-aged man with COVID-19, enrolled during active disease. The CDR3 DNA reads TGTGCCAGCACAATAGGGGGTCCGGCAGATACGCAGTATTTT. Its translation: CASTIGGPADTQYF.